Listed below are T cell receptor beta chains from one sample, sequenced in a study of blood T cell repertoires in COVID-19. The protocol was immunoSEQ multiplex PCR, while the TCRdb copy is restricted to in-frame clones and leaves out a portion. The data hold around 59,000 clones, with over 75% observed a single time. Source material: peripheral blood. These receptor sequences come from a man between 60 and 70 years old with acute or convalescent COVID-19. CDR3s include the opening cysteine and the closing phenylalanine or tryptophan. Each record gives: CDR3 protein, CDR3 DNA, J gene, clone size, D gene, V gene. A D gene is named only where the DNA matches it firmly. The size of a clone is reported for some rows only, either as once, few or many, or as a class for expanded clones.

CDR3: CASSQEGRGGYTF; DNA: TGTGCCAGCAGCCAAGAAGGCCGAGGTGGCTACACCTTC; J: TRBJ1-2; size: few; D: .; V: TRBV3-1/TRBV3-2
CDR3: CASSQDRGETQYF; DNA: TGTGCCAGCAGCCAAGATAGGGGCGAGACCCAGTACTTC; J: TRBJ2-5; size: .; D: .; V: TRBV3-1/TRBV3-2
CDR3: CASSEIAGVNYGYTF; DNA: TGTGCCAGCAGTGAAATCGCGGGCGTTAACTATGGCTACACCTTC; J: TRBJ1-2; size: .; D: .; V: TRBV6-1
CDR3: CAFSGGEYGYTF; DNA: TGTGCCTTTAGCGGCGGGGAGTATGGCTACACCTTC; J: TRBJ1-2; size: .; D: .; V: TRBV10-3
CDR3: CASSPARGGRYNEQFF; DNA: TGTGCCAGCAGCCCGGCACGGGGGGGCCGTTACAATGAGCAGTTCTTC; J: TRBJ2-1; size: .; D: TRBD2; V: TRBV5-4
CDR3: CASSSLGAGANVLTF; DNA: TGTGCCAGCAGCTCCTTAGGAGCTGGGGCCAACGTCCTGACTTTC; J: TRBJ2-6; size: .; D: .; V: TRBV7-3
CDR3: CASSESWTGTYEQYF; DNA: TGTGCCAGCAGTGAAAGCTGGACAGGGACCTACGAGCAGTACTTC; J: TRBJ2-7; size: .; D: TRBD1; V: TRBV6-1
CDR3: CASSPELGAGYEQYF; DNA: TGTGCCAGCAGCCCAGAACTAGGAGCCGGCTACGAGCAGTACTTC; J: TRBJ2-7; size: .; D: .; V: TRBV9
CDR3: CASCLAGGSTDTQYF; DNA: TGTGCCAGCTGCCTAGCGGGGGGGAGCACAGATACGCAGTATTTT; J: TRBJ2-3; size: .; D: TRBD2; V: TRBV7-3
CDR3: CASNTPLGLDTQYF; DNA: TGTGCCAGCAATACCCCTCTGGGCTTAGATACGCAGTATTTT; J: TRBJ2-3; size: .; D: .; V: TRBV6-5
CDR3: CASSQGTGGETQYF; DNA: TGTGCCAGCAGCCAAGGGACAGGGGGAGAGACCCAGTACTTC; J: TRBJ2-5; size: once; D: TRBD1; V: TRBV4-2
CDR3: CAISEGGVTEAFF; DNA: TGTGCCATCAGTGAGGGGGGGGTCACTGAAGCTTTCTTT; J: TRBJ1-1; size: .; D: .; V: TRBV10-3
CDR3: CASSLGGANSPLHF; DNA: TGTGCCAGCAGCTTAGGTGGGGCGAATTCACCCCTCCACTTT; J: TRBJ1-6; size: few; D: .; V: TRBV11-2
CDR3: CAWAGFPNYGYTF; DNA: TGTGCCTGGGCAGGGTTCCCCAACTATGGCTACACCTTC; J: TRBJ1-2; size: .; D: .; V: TRBV30
CDR3: CAWSPPTSSGSQPQHF; DNA: TGTGCCTGGAGCCCCCCGACATCCTCCGGGAGTCAGCCCCAGCATTTT; J: TRBJ1-5; size: .; D: .; V: TRBV30
CDR3: CASSAGQGAINEKLFF; DNA: TGTGCCAGCAGCGCCGGACAGGGGGCTATTAATGAAAAACTGTTTTTT; J: TRBJ1-4; size: .; D: TRBD1; V: TRBV5-8
CDR3: CASSSDSRNTGELFF; DNA: TGTGCCAGCAGCTCAGACTCTCGGAACACCGGGGAGCTGTTTTTT; J: TRBJ2-2; size: .; D: .; V: TRBV7-3
CDR3: CASSFRGQGTDTQYF; DNA: TGCGCCAGCAGCTTTAGGGGACAGGGGACAGATACGCAGTATTTT; J: TRBJ2-3; size: .; D: TRBD1; V: TRBV5-1
CDR3: CASSPLGTGSSYNSPLHF; DNA: TGTGCCAGCAGTCCACTAGGGACAGGGAGCTCCTATAATTCACCCCTCCACTTT; J: TRBJ1-6; size: .; D: TRBD1; V: TRBV27
CDR3: CASSLISPLTSNNEQFF; DNA: TGTGCCAGCAGCTTAATATCCCCCCTGACTAGTAACAATGAGCAGTTCTTC; J: TRBJ2-1; size: .; D: .; V: TRBV7-3
CDR3: CASNGGTGDGSPLHF; DNA: TGCGCCAGCAACGGGGGGACAGGGGACGGCTCACCCCTCCACTTT; J: TRBJ1-6; size: .; D: TRBD1; V: TRBV5-1
CDR3: CASSQDKTRPYYGYTF; DNA: TGTGCCAGCAGCCAAGATAAGACTCGACCTTACTATGGCTACACCTTC; J: TRBJ1-2; size: .; D: .; V: TRBV3-1/TRBV3-2
CDR3: CASSISGAKNIQYF; DNA: TGTGCCAGTAGTATTTCGGGGGCCAAAAACATTCAGTACTTC; J: TRBJ2-4; size: .; D: .; V: TRBV19
CDR3: CASSQEMTVVSEAFF; DNA: TGTGCCAGCAGCCAAGAGATGACAGTAGTCTCTGAAGCTTTCTTT; J: TRBJ1-1; size: .; D: .; V: TRBV14
CDR3: CAWSVVTGGAHNEQFF; DNA: TGTGCCTGGAGTGTAGTGACGGGGGGAGCTCACAATGAGCAGTTCTTC; J: TRBJ2-1; size: .; D: TRBD2; V: TRBV30
CDR3: CARTEGSRETQYF; DNA: TGTGCCCGGACGGAGGGATCGAGGGAGACCCAGTACTTC; J: TRBJ2-5; size: .; D: .; V: TRBV30
CDR3: CASSLFPPVQGGTGELFF; DNA: TGCGCCAGCAGCTTGTTCCCACCCGTTCAGGGTGGCACCGGGGAGCTGTTTTTT; J: TRBJ2-2; size: .; D: .; V: TRBV5-1
CDR3: CASGTGTSGGSDTQYF; DNA: TGTGCTAGTGGTACCGGGACTAGCGGGGGATCAGATACGCAGTATTTT; J: TRBJ2-3; size: few; D: TRBD2; V: TRBV12-5
CDR3: CSVEGGLARTGELFF; DNA: TGCAGCGTTGAAGGGGGACTAGCTAGGACCGGGGAGCTGTTTTTT; J: TRBJ2-2; size: .; D: TRBD2; V: TRBV29-1